The 30 T cell receptor beta chains given below trace back to one sample, sequenced in a study of STAT5B mutations in CD4+ large granular lymphocyte leukemia. Assay: immunoSEQ multiplex PCR; the TCRdb copy retains only in-frame clones and omits some. The table lists 30,000 to 35,000 clones, over 65% of them singletons. The source material was CD4+ T cells from blood buffy coats. Source of these receptors: a human donor in good health.

The chain recombines TRBV19 with TRBJ1-1; weak D call: TRBD1 (5 bases). Deletions cut 5 bases from V and 2 bases from J, with 9 bases between. Per germline, CDR1 LNHDA and CDR2 SQIVND (reference sequence). The CDR3 contains 13 residues. The CDR3, as DNA: TGTGCCAGTAGTGAGGGGATTAACACTGAAGCTTTCTTT. Residues: CASSEGINTEAFF. Full variable domain (missing parts from reference TRBV19 and TRBJ1-1): DGGITQSPKYLFRKEGQNVTLSCEQNLNHDAMYWYRQDPGQGLRLIYYSQIVNDFQKGDIAEGYSVSREKKESFPLTVTSAQKNPTAFYLCASSEGINTEAFFGQGTRLTVV.

The genes are TRBV5-1 and TRBJ2-5; maybe TRBD2 (7 bases). CDR1 is SGHRS, CDR2 YFSETQ, per germline. This CDR3 is 16 amino acids long. Trimming removed 4 bases at V and 4 bases at J, with 20 bases between. The CDR3 bases are TGCGCCAGCAGCCCCCGGTCCAGGGGCGGGGGAGAGACCCAGTACTTC. It encodes CASSPRSRGGGETQYF. Together with reference TRBV5-1 and TRBJ2-5, the CDR3 gives the full variable domain: KAGVTQTPRYLIKTRGQQVTLSCSPISGHRSVSWYQQTPGQGLQFLFEYFSETQRNKGNFPGRFSGRQFSNSRSEMNVSTLELGDSALYLCASSPRSRGGGETQYFGPGTRLLVL.

The chain has TRBV27 and TRBJ2-7, with 10 bases aligning to TRBD1. The V gene's germline CDR1 is MNHEY and CDR2 SMNVEV (reference sequence). J lost 4 bases, V lost 4 bases, and 7 bases had no gene match. CDR3 size: 15 residues. Here the CDR3 DNA reads TGTGCCAGCAGTTCTCGGGACAGGGGAAGTTACGAGCAGTACTTC. Amino acid sequence: CASSSRDRGSYEQYF.

This clone was found a few times. This chain links TRBV19 with TRBJ1-3, with 8 bases identical to TRBD1. V gave up 10 bases and J gave up 0 bases; unmatched junction bases: 5. The germline V gene encodes CDR1 LNHDA and CDR2 SQIVND (reference sequence). The CDR3 has 14 amino acids. The CDR3 DNA sequence: TGTGCCACAGGGACAGGAAGCTCTGGAAACACCATATATTTT. Protein: CATGTGSSGNTIYF.

This clone rates as medium-sized (0.01 to 0.1%). The chain is built from TRBV18 and TRBJ1-2; D may be TRBD1 (6 bases). Germline CDR1 is KGHSH and CDR2 is LQKENI. Trimming shortened V by 3 bases and J by 12 bases, and 14 bases separated the two germline ends. The CDR3 covers 12 residues. The CDR3 here is CASSPAGTPDTF. The CDR3 DNA is TGTGCCAGCTCACCCGCCGGGACACCGGACACCTTC.

The chain links TRBV19 to TRBJ2-3, with TRBD1 identical over 10 bases. CDR1 and CDR2 from the germline V gene are LNHDA and SQIVND (reference sequence). V dropped 6 bases and J dropped 4; count of bases not matched to a gene: 4. The CDR3 contains 14 residues. This CDR3 reads CASRPGTGADTQYF. Here the CDR3 DNA reads TGTGCCAGTAGACCCGGGACAGGGGCAGATACGCAGTATTTT.

The chain joins TRBV9 to TRBJ1-6, with TRBD1 matching 7 bases. The germline gives CDR1 SGDLS, CDR2 YYNGEE. The CDR3 spans 15 residues. After removal of 4 bases from V and 5 bases from J, the junction contained 6 bases not matched to a gene. The CDR3 region has the DNA TGTGCCAGCAGCCTTACGACAGGGAATAATTCACCCCTCCACTTT. It translates to CASSLTTGNNSPLHF.

The rearrangement links TRBV7-9 to TRBJ2-6; 9 nucleotides align to TRBD1. The CDR3 runs 18 residues. V shed 1 base, J shed 1 base, and the junction held 5 bases outside the gene matches. CDR1 and CDR2 (germline): SEHNR, FQNEAQ (reference sequence). The DNA for the CDR3 is TGTGCCAGCAGCTTAGGGACAGGGGTGGGGTCTGGGGCCAACGTCCTGACTTTC. Amino acids: CASSLGTGVGSGANVLTF.

This chain joins TRBV2 and TRBJ2-5; a possible D gene is TRBD2 (5 bases). V was cut by 6 bases and J by 4 bases, with 21 bases left in between. Germline CDR1 SNHLY, CDR2 FYNNEI. The CDR3 runs 16 residues. CDR3: CASSVSRGSGGETQYF. The CDR3 DNA sequence: TGTGCCAGCAGCGTATCGAGAGGGTCAGGTGGAGAGACCCAGTACTTC.

The genes are TRBV20-1 and TRBJ1-1, with D unclear. The CDR3 has 11 residues. With 3 bases removed from V and 7 bases from J, the gap between germline ends came to 9 bases. CDR1 and CDR2 from the germline V gene are DFQATT and SNEGSKA (reference sequence). This CDR3 reads CSASGKLEAFF. The CDR3 nucleotides are TGCAGTGCTAGCGGGAAGCTTGAAGCTTTCTTT.

This clone was seen only a few times. The chain recombines TRBV12-5 with TRBJ2-3; D may be TRBD1 (5 bases). The CDR3 spans 14 residues. From germline, CDR1 is LGHNT and CDR2 FRNRAP. The V end was cut by 2 bases, the J end by 4 bases, with 10 bases between. CDR3 DNA sequence: TGTGCTAGTGGTTTGAGGGCAGGGCCAGATACGCAGTATTTT. This gives the protein CASGLRAGPDTQYF.

The J gene is TRBJ2-2, the V gene TRBV9; D assignment may be TRBD1 or TRBD2 (6 bases each). V lost 2 bases and J 5 bases, leaving 10 bases between the germline ends. This CDR3 is built from 14 residues. Germline V gives CDR1 SGDLS, CDR2 YYNGEE. The DNA for the CDR3 is TGTGCCAGCAGCGTGGAGGGGGTTACCGGGGAGCTGTTTTTT. This translates into CASSVEGVTGELFF.

The chain combines TRBV5-1 with TRBJ1-2; no clear D. Germline CDR1 and CDR2: SGHRS and YFSETQ. CDR3 length: 14 amino acids. Deletions cut 0 bases from V and 0 bases from J, with 6 bases between. The CDR3 region has the DNA TGCGCCAGCAGCTTGGTGGGAGCTAACTATGGCTACACCTTC. Protein: CASSLVGANYGYTF.

The V call is TRBV9, the J call TRBJ2-3, with 7 bases aligning to TRBD2. The CDR3 has 16 amino acids. Germline V lookup: CDR1 SGDLS, CDR2 YYNGEE. V dropped 0 bases and J dropped 2; count of bases not matched to a gene: 6. CDR3 coding DNA: TGTGCCAGCAGCGTAGAGGTGGGGGGGGACACAGATACGCAGTATTTT. This encodes CASSVEVGGDTDTQYF.

The chain is built from TRBV5-4 and TRBJ2-3; 10 bases match TRBD2. The CDR3 length is 15 residues. CDR1 is SGHNT and CDR2 is YYREEE in the germline V gene (reference sequence). V was clipped by 5 bases and J by 3 bases; unmatched bases: 6. The CDR3 spells CASSSSGRGTDTQYF. CDR3 coding DNA: TGTGCCAGCAGTTCGAGCGGGAGGGGAACAGATACGCAGTATTTT.

The rearrangement links TRBV19 to TRBJ1-3, with 8 bases aligning to TRBD1. The CDR3 length is 18 residues. CDR1 LNHDA and CDR2 SQIVND come from the germline V gene (reference sequence). V gave up 4 bases and J gave up 3 bases; unmatched junction bases: 14. CDR3 nucleotides: TGTGCCAGTAGTAGAGGACAGGGCTTGGTCCTAATTGGAAACACCATATATTTT. Encoded protein: CASSRGQGLVLIGNTIYF.

This clone came up once. The chain uses TRBV7-2 and TRBJ2-6; no clear D gene. Looked up from germline, CDR1 is SGHTA and CDR2 is FQGNSA. Trimming shortened V by 2 bases and J by 0 bases, and 8 bases separated the two germline ends. This CDR3 contains 16 residues. The DNA for the CDR3 is TGTGCCAGCAGCTTAATGGGCGACTCTGGGGCCAACGTCCTGACTTTC. Protein: CASSLMGDSGANVLTF.

V is TRBV5-5 and J is TRBJ2-1; TRBD2 matches at 9 bases. V shed 0 bases, J shed 4 bases, and the junction held 8 bases outside the gene matches. The CDR3 extends over 17 amino acids. Germline assignment: CDR1 SGHKS and CDR2 YYEKEE (reference sequence). The CDR3 is CASSLGSGGTLYNEQFF. The CDR3, as DNA: TGTGCCAGCAGCTTGGGAAGCGGGGGGACCTTATACAATGAGCAGTTCTTC. The full variable domain, in which reference TRBV5-5 and TRBJ2-1 provide the parts outside the CDR3, is DAGVTQSPTHLIKTRGQQVTLRCSPISGHKSVSWYQQVLGQGPQFIFQYYEKEERGRGNFPDRFSARQFPNYSSELNVNALLLGDSALYLCASSLGSGGTLYNEQFFGPGTRLTVL.

This clone appeared once. The V and J genes are TRBV2 and TRBJ1-4; no firm D call. V shed 6 bases and J shed 8 bases, with 16 bases lying between them. This CDR3 spans 14 amino acids. In germline, CDR1 is SNHLY, CDR2 FYNNEI. The CDR3 is CASSRGGYGEKLFF. DNA for the CDR3: TGTGCCAGCAGCCGGGGAGGGTATGGCGAAAAACTGTTTTTT.

CDR3 sequence: CASSDQETQYF. In DNA form, the CDR3 reads TGTGCCAGCTCAGACCAAGAGACCCAGTACTTC. The chain combines TRBV18 with TRBJ2-5, with D unresolved. V gave up 5 bases and J gave up 0 bases, with 1 base separating them. The CDR3 is 11 amino acids. The germline V gene encodes CDR1 KGHSH and CDR2 LQKENI. Full variable domain (remainder filled in from reference TRBV18 and TRBJ2-5): NAGVMQNPRHLVRRRGQEARLRCSPMKGHSHVYWYRQLPEEGLKFMVYLQKENIIDESGMPKERFSAEFPKEGPSILRIQQVVRGDSAAYFCASSDQETQYFGPGTRLLVL.

The sample holds one count of this clone. The J gene is TRBJ1-1, the V gene TRBV5-6; 7 bases align to TRBD1. Germline CDR1 is SGHDT and CDR2 is YYEEEE. V shed 4 bases, J shed 0 bases, and the junction held 9 bases outside the gene matches. CDR3 length: 16 residues. The CDR3 region is CASSPLDRELNTEAFF. The CDR3 DNA reads TGTGCCAGCAGCCCCCTAGACAGGGAATTGAACACTGAAGCTTTCTTT.

A single count supports this clone. The chain recombines TRBV4-3 with TRBJ2-7; D uncertain. Per the germline V gene, CDR1 is LGHNA and CDR2 is YSLEER. The CDR3 covers 12 residues. The V end lost 0 bases, the J end lost 9 bases, and 9 bases lay between the germline ends. The CDR3 DNA is TGCGCCAGCAGCCAAGATCGGCGGAGGCAGTACTTC. Protein: CASSQDRRRQYF.

The chain is built from TRBV11-2 and TRBJ2-4; possible D gene TRBD1, 7 bases. In germline, CDR1 is SGHAT, CDR2 FQNNGV. The length of the CDR3 is 15 residues. Trimming stripped 1 base from V and 5 bases from J, with 12 bases between. The CDR3 bases are TGTGCCAGCAGCTTAGTGCGGGACAGACAAAACATTCAGTACTTC. Residues: CASSLVRDRQNIQYF.

The genes are TRBV7-6 and TRBJ2-3, with 8 bases fitting TRBD2. CDR3 size: 16 residues. The junction had 10 bases not matched to a gene; V was cut back by 5 bases and J by 3 bases. Germline CDR1 reads SGHVS; CDR2 reads FNYEAQ. The CDR3 sequence is CASSPKTSARTDTQYF. The CDR3 region has the DNA TGTGCCAGCAGCCCGAAGACTAGCGCCAGAACAGATACGCAGTATTTT.

The chain has TRBV25-1 and TRBJ1-6; TRBD1 matches 7 bases. V lost 4 bases and J lost 7; bases outside the gene matches: 10. The CDR3 consists of 16 residues. Looked up from germline, CDR1 is MGHDK and CDR2 is SYGVNS. This CDR3 is CASSAPTGTMNSPLHF. The CDR3 bases are TGTGCCAGCAGTGCACCGACAGGGACGATGAATTCACCCCTCCACTTT.

The V call is TRBV7-8, the J call TRBJ2-7; 9 bases line up with TRBD2. Per germline, CDR1 SGHVS and CDR2 FQNEAQ. This CDR3 has 18 residues. The trim removed 1 base at V and 1 base at J, leaving 11 bases unmatched. In DNA, the CDR3 is TGTGCCAGCAGCTTAGTCGCCGGCGGGGGGGCCCGGTCCTACGAGCAGTACTTC. The encoded protein is CASSLVAGGGARSYEQYF. The whole variable domain, remainder taken from reference TRBV7-8 and TRBJ2-7, is GAGVSQSPRYKVAKRGQDVALRCDPISGHVSLFWYQQALGQGPEFLTYFQNEAQLDKSGLPSDRFFAERPEGSVSTLKIQRTQQEDSAVYLCASSLVAGGGARSYEQYFGPGTRLTVT.

The CDR3 spells CASSPTGQGTRYGYTF. The CDR3 DNA reads TGTGCCAGTAGTCCAACAGGACAGGGTACTAGATATGGCTACACCTTC. This chain joins TRBV19 and TRBJ1-2, with 8 bases aligning to TRBD1. Per germline, CDR1 LNHDA and CDR2 SQIVND (reference sequence). After removal of 5 bases from V and 5 bases from J, the junction contained 13 bases not matched to a gene. CDR3 length: 16 amino acids.

This chain connects TRBV6-1 to TRBJ2-5; TRBD2 agrees at 12 bases. The V gene end was trimmed by 5 bases and the J gene end by 4 bases; junction bases not matched to a gene: 2. From germline, CDR1 is MNHNS and CDR2 SASEGT. The CDR3 spans 14 residues. CDR3 DNA: TGTGCCAGCAGTCTAGCGGGAGGGGTAGAGACCCAGTACTTC. Amino acids: CASSLAGGVETQYF.

The chain has TRBV29-1 and TRBJ1-1; the D is unclear. The V end was cut by 4 bases, the J end by 1 base, with 10 bases between. The CDR3 runs 13 residues. Germline V gene lookup returns CDR1 SQVTM and CDR2 ANQGSEA. CDR3 nucleotide sequence: TGCAGCGTTGGTAGGGATCCGAACACTGAAGCTTTCTTT. Protein product: CSVGRDPNTEAFF.

The table lists this clone with a count of one. The chain employs TRBV18 and TRBJ2-1; TRBD2 matches at 9 bases. The CDR3 loop spans 15 amino acids. The V gene's germline CDR1 is KGHSH and CDR2 LQKENI. Losses at the gene ends were 0 bases for V and 7 bases for J; bases not matched to a gene: 4. The CDR3: CASSPPGTSMNEQFF. The CDR3 nucleotides read TGTGCCAGCTCACCACCCGGGACTAGCATGAATGAGCAGTTCTTC.